Following are 29 T cell receptor beta chains from one sample sequenced in a study of blood T cell repertoires in COVID-19. Produced via immunoSEQ multiplex PCR; TCRdb's table is partial and in-frame only. Of roughly 230,000 clones in the sample, around 83% were seen once. Sequencing used peripheral blood. The receptors were sampled from a middle-aged man with active or convalescent COVID-19.

The chain carries TRBV7-6 and TRBJ2-6; possible D gene TRBD2, 5 bases. The V end was cut by 0 bases, the J end by 0 bases, with 9 bases between. The CDR3 length is 17 residues. Germline CDR1 is SGHVS and CDR2 is FNYEAQ. The CDR3 spells CASSLARGHSGANVLTF. The CDR3 region has the DNA TGTGCCAGCAGCTTAGCGCGAGGGCACTCTGGGGCCAACGTCCTGACTTTC.

The chain couples TRBV19 to TRBJ1-2, with D tentatively TRBD1 (5 bases). Trimming left V 9 bases short and J 8 bases short, with 16 bases between. The CDR3 is made up of 12 amino acids. From germline, CDR1 is LNHDA and CDR2 SQIVND (reference sequence). The CDR3 protein is CASSGGSAGYTF. Written as DNA, the CDR3 is TGTGCCAGCTCTGGGGGGTCCGCAGGCTACACCTTC.

V is TRBV4-3 and J is TRBJ1-1; no firm D call. CDR3 length equals 15 residues. Germline CDR1 and CDR2: LGHNA and YSLEER. The V gene lost 0 bases and the J gene lost 4 bases, with 12 bases spanning the gap. The CDR3 spells CASSQDPRVGTEAFF. As DNA, the CDR3 is TGCGCCAGCAGCCAAGATCCCCGGGTGGGCACTGAAGCTTTCTTT.

This clone was found once. The chain employs TRBV18 and TRBJ2-2; D perhaps matches TRBD2 (7 bases). Germline V CDR1 and CDR2: KGHSH, LQKENI. V was pared by 1 base and J by 1 base, with 10 bases between. This CDR3 region has 16 residues. CDR3 sequence: CASSPRGGENTGELFF. The CDR3 nucleotides read TGTGCCAGCTCACCACGCGGGGGCGAGAACACCGGGGAGCTGTTTTTT. The full variable domain, completed using reference TRBV18 and TRBJ2-2, is NAGVMQNPRHLVRRRGQEARLRCSPMKGHSHVYWYRQLPEEGLKFMVYLQKENIIDESGMPKERFSAEFPKEGPSILRIQQVVRGDSAAYFCASSPRGGENTGELFFGEGSRLTVL.

This clone was found a few times. One end of the junction is discordant with germline, which a read error may explain. This chain joins TRBV7-2 and TRBJ2-2, with TRBD2 matching 11 bases. The CDR3 length is 16 residues. CDR1 is SGHTA, CDR2 FQGNSA, per germline. The CDR3 region has the DNA TGTGCCAGCAGCCTAGCGGGGGGACCGAACACCGGGGAGCTGTTTTTT. Translation: CASSLAGGPNTGELFF.

The chain has TRBV18 and TRBJ1-2; D remains unclear. Germline values: CDR1 KGHSH, CDR2 LQKENI. V was trimmed by 3 bases and J by 6 bases, leaving 17 bases between them. The CDR3 has 15 amino acids. The CDR3 region has the DNA TGTGCCAGCTCACCTCCAAACCTAGTTTTGGATGGCTACACCTTC. Its translation is CASSPPNLVLDGYTF.

This rearrangement joins TRBV5-4 to TRBJ1-2; D gene unclear. The germline V gene has CDR1 SGHNT and CDR2 YYREEE (reference sequence). V shed 2 bases and J shed 2 bases, with 7 bases lying between them. CDR3 size: 13 residues. CDR3 nucleotide sequence: TGTGCCAGCAGCTTAAAAGCAAACTATGGCTACACCTTC. This sequence encodes CASSLKANYGYTF.

A single count supports this clone. The chain is built from TRBV30 and TRBJ2-7; D possibly corresponds to TRBD2 (6 bases). V was pared by 3 bases and J by 4 bases, with 13 bases between. Germline assignment: CDR1 GTSNPN and CDR2 SVGIG (reference sequence). This CDR3 spans 13 amino acids. The CDR3: CAWRFAGRYEQYF. The CDR3 DNA reads as TGTGCCTGGAGGTTTGCGGGGCGATACGAGCAGTACTTC. Full variable domain (rest looked up from reference TRBV30 and TRBJ2-7): SQTIHQWPATLVQPVGSPLSLECTVEGTSNPNLYWYRQAAGRGLQLLFYSVGIGQISSEVPQNLSASRPQDRQFILSSKKLLLSDSGFYLCAWRFAGRYEQYFGPGTRLTVT.

The genes are TRBV30 and TRBJ2-7; D may be TRBD1 (5 bases). Per the germline V gene, CDR1 is GTSNPN and CDR2 is SVGIG (reference sequence). The CDR3 covers 12 residues. Between the trimmed V and J ends, which lost 2 bases and 3 bases, there was a span of 8 bases. The CDR3 sequence: CAWSWGHYEQYF. The CDR3 nucleotides are TGTGCCTGGAGTTGGGGCCACTACGAGCAGTACTTC.

J is TRBJ1-3 and V is TRBV18; D gene ambiguous. Germline V gene data show CDR1 as KGHSH and CDR2 as LQKENI. V was pared by 2 bases and J by 0 bases, with 14 bases between. This CDR3 is 17 amino acids long. CDR3 DNA: TGTGCCAGCTCACCAATCCGGGTCCTGAGCTCTGGAAACACCATATATTTT. Translating it yields CASSPIRVLSSGNTIYF.

The chain recombines TRBV28 with TRBJ1-4; D remains unclear. Germline V gene lookup returns CDR1 MDHEN and CDR2 SYDVKM. With 6 bases removed from V and 8 bases from J, the gap between germline ends came to 16 bases. The CDR3 extends over 14 amino acids. The CDR3 reads CASSTPWSGEKLFF. The CDR3 DNA reads TGTGCCAGCAGCACTCCATGGTCGGGAGAAAAACTGTTTTTT.

The chain is built from TRBV2 and TRBJ1-4; D remains unclear. CDR1 and CDR2 from the germline V gene are SNHLY and FYNNEI. Trimming took off 5 bases at V and 0 bases at J, with 7 bases between the two ends. The CDR3 has 14 residues. In DNA form, the CDR3 reads TGTGCCAGCAGTCGGAGAGCAACTAATGAAAAACTGTTTTTT. Its protein product is CASSRRATNEKLFF.

The genes are TRBV10-3 and TRBJ2-5; TRBD1 agrees at 7 bases. V was clipped by 0 bases and J by 1 base; unmatched bases: 5. The CDR3 runs 16 residues. CDR1 is ENHRY and CDR2 is SYGVKD in the germline V gene. CDR3 residues: CAISESGAGGQETQYF. The CDR3 DNA sequence: TGTGCCATCAGTGAGTCGGGGGCAGGGGGCCAAGAGACCCAGTACTTC.

J is TRBJ1-6 and V is TRBV28, with 10 positions matching TRBD1. The CDR3 has 15 amino acids. The germline gives CDR1 MDHEN, CDR2 SYDVKM. Losses at the gene ends were 5 bases for V and 3 bases for J; bases not matched to a gene: 1. The CDR3 DNA sequence: TGTGCCAGCAGTGGGGACAGGGGCTATAATTCACCCCTCCACTTT. Translating it yields CASSGDRGYNSPLHF. Based on the CDR3 plus reference TRBV28 and TRBJ1-6, the full variable domain is DVKVTQSSRYLVKRTGEKVFLECVQDMDHENMFWYRQDPGLGLRLIYFSYDVKMKEKGDIPEGYSVSREKKERFSLILESASTNQTSMYLCASSGDRGYNSPLHFGNGTRLTVT.

The V call is TRBV5-6, the J call TRBJ2-1, with TRBD1 matching 8 bases. Germline assignment: CDR1 SGHDT and CDR2 YYEEEE. V lost 2 bases and J lost 14; bases outside the gene matches: 6. The CDR3 covers 12 residues. The CDR3 sequence is CASSFEPGQEFF. CDR3 DNA sequence: TGTGCCAGCAGCTTTGAGCCGGGACAGGAGTTCTTC.

The chain combines TRBV11-2 with TRBJ2-5; D perhaps matches TRBD2 (6 bases). This CDR3 is built from 16 residues. V was pared by 7 bases and J by 0 bases, with 18 bases between. The V gene's germline CDR1 is SGHAT and CDR2 FQNNGV. CDR3 sequence reads: CASTNRRDSYQETQYF. CDR3 DNA sequence: TGTGCCAGCACTAATCGGCGGGACTCGTACCAAGAGACCCAGTACTTC.

This clone has just one count. The rearrangement uses TRBV5-1 and TRBJ1-2, with TRBD1 as a possible D gene (6 bases). The CDR3 is 13 amino acids. Germline CDR1 and CDR2: SGHRS and YFSETQ. Trimming stripped 0 bases from V and 5 bases from J, with 8 bases between. This CDR3 is CASSLEGGYGYTF. In DNA form, the CDR3 reads TGCGCCAGCAGCTTGGAAGGGGGTTATGGCTACACCTTC.

The chain recombines TRBV12-5 with TRBJ1-1; D ambiguous. This CDR3 has 12 amino acids. V gave up 6 bases and J gave up 0 bases, with 5 bases separating them. Germline CDR1 is LGHNT and CDR2 is FRNRAP. The CDR3 DNA is TGTGCTAGTGGGGGCATGAACACTGAAGCTTTCTTT. Amino acids: CASGGMNTEAFF.

The sample holds a few counts of this clone. The chain has TRBV7-9 and TRBJ1-2; a possible D gene is TRBD1 (5 bases). The CDR3 sequence is 17 residues long. Germline values: CDR1 SEHNR, CDR2 FQNEAQ (reference sequence). Trimming left V 2 bases short and J 1 base short, with 17 bases between. The CDR3 DNA sequence: TGTGCCAGCAGCTTATATACCTTTGGGGGACTTAACTATGGCTACACCTTC. As protein: CASSLYTFGGLNYGYTF.

The chain combines TRBV27 with TRBJ2-1, with D possibly TRBD1 on 6 matching bases. The CDR3 length is 15 residues. CDR1 and CDR2 from the germline V gene are MNHEY and SMNVEV (reference sequence). Trimming took off 0 bases at V and 4 bases at J, with 10 bases between the two ends. CDR3 region: CASSLSGGSYNEQFF. The CDR3 DNA reads as TGTGCCAGCAGTTTATCTGGGGGCAGTTACAATGAGCAGTTCTTC.

The chain carries TRBV25-1 and TRBJ2-2; TRBD1 matches at 9 bases. Trimming cost V 1 base and J 3 bases; bases outside gene matches: 3. Germline V gene sequence: CDR1 MGHDK, CDR2 SYGVNS. The CDR3 runs to 16 residues. CDR3 sequence: CASSEFGTGYTGELFF. The CDR3 DNA is TGTGCCAGCAGTGAATTTGGGACAGGGTACACCGGGGAGCTGTTTTTT.

This chain links TRBV6-2 or TRBV6-3 with TRBJ2-2, with a possible D match to TRBD1 (5 bases). Germline loops: CDR1 MNHEY, CDR2 SVGEGT. The CDR3 is 18 residues long. V was pared by 0 bases and J by 1 base, with 15 bases between. The CDR3 protein is CASSYSISEQENTGELFF. In DNA, the CDR3 is TGTGCCAGCAGTTACTCGATAAGCGAACAGGAGAACACCGGGGAGCTGTTTTTT.

V gene TRBV6-5 combines with J gene TRBJ2-7; 7 bases match TRBD2. Per germline, CDR1 MNHEY and CDR2 SVGAGI. The CDR3 sequence is 14 residues long. V trimming: 6 bases; J trimming: 6 bases; junction bases outside the gene matches: 11. CDR3 bases: TGTGCCAGCAGAAATCCCCGGGGGGTCAGCGAGCAGTACTTC. Translating it yields CASRNPRGVSEQYF.

J is TRBJ1-1 and V is TRBV5-1; D uncertain. With 0 bases removed from V and 2 bases from J, the gap between germline ends came to 11 bases. The CDR3 length is 15 residues. CDR1 is SGHRS and CDR2 is YFSETQ in the germline V gene. CDR3 sequence: CASSLDPGGNTEAFF. The CDR3 bases are TGCGCCAGCAGCTTGGACCCGGGTGGTAACACTGAAGCTTTCTTT.

The chain links TRBV7-3 to TRBJ1-1, with a weak D call TRBD1 (6 bases). This CDR3 has 14 amino acids. The germline CDR1 and CDR2 sequences are SGHTA and FQGTGA. Trimming removed 5 bases from V and 4 bases from J, with 14 bases in between. The CDR3 DNA sequence: TGTGCCAGCAGCCCATTCCCAGGGGCCACTGAAGCTTTCTTT. It codes for CASSPFPGATEAFF. Filled out from reference TRBV7-3 and TRBJ1-1, the complete variable domain reads GAGVSQTPSNKVTEKGKYVELRCDPISGHTALYWYRQSLGQGPEFLIYFQGTGAADDSGLPNDRFFAVRPEGSVSTLKIQRTERGDSAVYLCASSPFPGATEAFFGQGTRLTVV.

The chain combines TRBV6-1 with TRBJ1-2; D gene uncertain. The germline V gene has CDR1 MNHNS and CDR2 SASEGT. V lost 2 bases to trimming and J lost 4 bases, with 5 bases between them. The CDR3 is 12 amino acids. CDR3 amino acids: CASSELSYGYTF. As DNA, the CDR3 is TGTGCCAGCAGTGAACTGAGCTATGGCTACACCTTC.

The chain recombines TRBV4-2 with TRBJ2-5; TRBD2 agrees at 13 bases. The CDR3 is 16 amino acids. The germline V gene encodes CDR1 LGHNA and CDR2 YNFKEQ. With V trimmed by 1 base and J by 1 base, 0 bases remained unmatched. The CDR3 nucleotides read TGTGCCAGCAGCCAAGGACTAGCGGGGGGCCAAGAGACCCAGTACTTC. It specifies CASSQGLAGGQETQYF.

V gene TRBV25-1 combines with J gene TRBJ2-1; TRBD1 matches at 9 bases. Germline V lookup: CDR1 MGHDK, CDR2 SYGVNS. This CDR3 region has 15 residues. The V and J ends lost 5 bases and 6 bases, in that order; junction bases with no gene match: 8. CDR3 DNA: TGTGCCAGCAGTCCCCGGGACAGGGTAAGCAATGAGCAGTTCTTC. It specifies CASSPRDRVSNEQFF.

With respect to this clone: This same CDR3 is encoded by further DNA sequences in the sample. V is TRBV7-2 and J is TRBJ1-1; no reliable D call. This CDR3 region has 13 residues. CDR1 SGHTA and CDR2 FQGNSA come from the germline V gene. Trimming cost V 3 bases and J 6 bases, with 11 bases left between them. The CDR3 DNA reads TGTGCCAGCAGCTTGGACTCACCTTCTGAAGCTTTCTTT. Its protein product is CASSLDSPSEAFF.